Shown below are 7 T cell receptor beta chains from a single sample sequenced in a study of CXCR3-negative and CXCR3-positive naive CD8 T cells. Points from the study as a whole: TRB CDR3 hydrophobicity was greater in CXCR3-positive naive cells than in CXCR3-negative naive cells.

The TRB libraries of cDNA were built by UMI-labeled 5' RACE. TCRdb reprocessed the 5' RACE reads, with one entry per CDR3 protein and no DNA. The sample's table shows over 55,000 distinct CDR3 sequences. No antigens are known for them. Sequencing was carried out using naive CXCR3+ CD8+ T cells from blood. The subset denotes: CD45RO-CCR7+CD27+CD95- naive CD8+ T cells expressing CXCR3 (TNR3+). The receptor source for this set is a human donor in good health. Some clones in this sample may be carry-over from other donors' samples.

The rearrangement joins TRBV6-2 or TRBV6-3 to TRBJ2-3; TCRdb's assignment of TRBD1 cannot be checked, as there is no DNA. The CDR3 extends over 14 amino acids. Germline V gene sequence: CDR1 MNHEY, CDR2 SVGEGT. CDR3 amino acids: CASSYGGGPDTQYF.

The gene calls are TRBV7-9 and TRBJ2-7; TCRdb selects TRBD1, and the lack of DNA leaves this call unchecked. This CDR3 has 15 amino acids. Germline V gene lookup returns CDR1 SEHNR and CDR2 FQNEAQ (reference sequence). The CDR3 protein is CASSLGQGPMYEQYF. Complete variable domain (other parts from reference TRBV7-9 and TRBJ2-7): DTGVSQNPRHKITKRGQNVTFRCDPISEHNRLYWYRQTLGQGPEFLTYFQNEAQLEKSRLLSDRFSAERPKGSFSTLEIQRTEQGDSAMYLCASSLGQGPMYEQYFGPGTRLTVT.

The chain carries TRBV7-2 and TRBJ2-7; there is no DNA to check the TCRdb D call of TRBD2. Germline V CDR1 and CDR2: SGHTA, FQGNSA. The CDR3 sequence is 14 residues long. This chain's CDR3 is CASSSLARIYEQYF.

V and J are TRBV29-1 and TRBJ2-3; TCRdb's D call of TRBD2 is untestable without DNA. The CDR3 length is 13 residues. The germline CDR1 and CDR2 sequences are SQVTM and ANQGSEA. CDR3 residues: CSVSSGTTDTQYF.

The chain recombines TRBV29-1 with TRBJ2-1; the D call of TRBD1 rests on TCRdb alone, since no DNA is present to check it. The CDR3 length is 16 residues. Germline CDR1 SQVTM, CDR2 ANQGSEA. CDR3 amino acids: CSALDFGTGVSGEQFF.

V and J are TRBV19 and TRBJ1-1. This CDR3 comprises 14 residues. Germline V lookup: CDR1 LNHDA, CDR2 SQIVND (reference sequence). CDR3: CASTTGSMNTEAFF.

The chain uses TRBV3-1 and TRBJ2-7; checking the TCRdb D call of TRBD2 is not possible without DNA. Germline-derived CDR1 and CDR2 are LGHDT and YNNKEL (reference sequence). This CDR3 is built from 16 residues. The CDR3 spells CASSIWTSGGAYEQYF.